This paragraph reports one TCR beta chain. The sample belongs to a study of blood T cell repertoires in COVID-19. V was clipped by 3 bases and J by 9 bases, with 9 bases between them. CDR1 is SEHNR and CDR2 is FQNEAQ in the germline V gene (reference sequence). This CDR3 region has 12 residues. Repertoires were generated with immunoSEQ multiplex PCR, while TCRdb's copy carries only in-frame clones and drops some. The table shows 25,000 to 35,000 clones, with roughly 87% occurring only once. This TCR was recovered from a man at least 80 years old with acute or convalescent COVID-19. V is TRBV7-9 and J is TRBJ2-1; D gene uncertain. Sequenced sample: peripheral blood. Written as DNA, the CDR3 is TGTGCCAGCAGCTTTCCCTTCGGTGAGCAGTTCTTC. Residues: CASSFPFGEQFF.